This T cell receptor (beta chain) was documented in a study of long-term antiretroviral therapy in people with HIV. The trim removed 5 bases at V and 7 bases at J, leaving 12 bases unmatched. CDR1 PRHDT and CDR2 FYEKMQ come from the germline V gene (reference sequence). The CDR3 is made up of 16 amino acids. The libraries were made with immunoSEQ v3.0 at survey level. The method was immunoSEQ multiplex PCR; TCRdb's version includes in-frame clones alone and lacks a portion of them. Altogether under 30,000 clones are present, over 75% being singletons, with the ten largest covering more than 5.5%. The rearrangement uses TRBV13 and TRBJ2-1, with TRBD2 matching 9 bases. The sequencing here drew on unsorted PBMCs, taken 1.1 years before starting antiretroviral therapy. The sequence derives from a woman aged 25 to 39 with HIV. The CDR3 region has the DNA TGTGCCAGCAGCCACTGGCGGGGGGGCGTAAGGAATGAGCAGTTCTTC. Amino acids: CASSHWRGGVRNEQFF.